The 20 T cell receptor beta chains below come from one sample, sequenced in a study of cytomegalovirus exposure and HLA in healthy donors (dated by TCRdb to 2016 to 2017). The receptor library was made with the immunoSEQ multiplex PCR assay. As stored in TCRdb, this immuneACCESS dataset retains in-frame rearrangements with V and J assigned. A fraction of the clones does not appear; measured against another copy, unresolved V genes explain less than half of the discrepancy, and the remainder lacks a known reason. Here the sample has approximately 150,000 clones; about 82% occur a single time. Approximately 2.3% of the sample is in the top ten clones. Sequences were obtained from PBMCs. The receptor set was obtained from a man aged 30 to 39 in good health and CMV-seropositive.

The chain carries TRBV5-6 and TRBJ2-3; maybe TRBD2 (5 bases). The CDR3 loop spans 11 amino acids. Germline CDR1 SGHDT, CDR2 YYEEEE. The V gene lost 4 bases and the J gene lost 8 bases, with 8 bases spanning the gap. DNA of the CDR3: TGTGCCAGCAGCACTAGGAGTACGCAGTATTTT. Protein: CASSTRSTQYF.

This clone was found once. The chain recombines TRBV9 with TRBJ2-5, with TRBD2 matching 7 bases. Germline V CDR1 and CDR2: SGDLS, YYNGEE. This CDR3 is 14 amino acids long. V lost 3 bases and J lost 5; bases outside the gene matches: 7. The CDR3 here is CASSDGAGWETQYF. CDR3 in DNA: TGTGCCAGCAGCGACGGAGCGGGGTGGGAGACCCAGTACTTC.

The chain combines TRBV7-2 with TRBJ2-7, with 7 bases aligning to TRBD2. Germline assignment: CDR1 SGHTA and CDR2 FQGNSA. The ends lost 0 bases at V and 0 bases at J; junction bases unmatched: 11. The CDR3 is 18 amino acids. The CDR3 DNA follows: TGTGCCAGCAGCTTAGCCCCCTCTCTCGGGGGGTTCTCCTACGAGCAGTACTTC. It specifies CASSLAPSLGGFSYEQYF.

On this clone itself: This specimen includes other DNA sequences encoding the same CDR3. This CDR3 reads CASSLRGKETQYF. As DNA, the CDR3 is TGCGCCAGCAGCTTGCGGGGTAAAGAGACCCAGTACTTC. V usage is TRBV5-1 and J usage is TRBJ2-5; tentatively, D is TRBD2 (5 bases). CDR3 size: 13 residues. Germline CDR1 reads SGHRS; CDR2 reads YFSETQ. V was clipped by 1 base and J by 3 bases, with 7 bases between them. Filled out from reference TRBV5-1 and TRBJ2-5, the complete variable domain reads KAGVTQTPRYLIKTRGQQVTLSCSPISGHRSVSWYQQTPGQGLQFLFEYFSETQRNKGNFPGRFSGRQFSNSRSEMNVSTLELGDSALYLCASSLRGKETQYFGPGTRLLVL.

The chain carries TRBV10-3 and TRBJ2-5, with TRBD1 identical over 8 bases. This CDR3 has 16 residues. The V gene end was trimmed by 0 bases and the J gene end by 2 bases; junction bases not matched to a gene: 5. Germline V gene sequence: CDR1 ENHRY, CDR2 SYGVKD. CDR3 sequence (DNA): TGTGCCATCAGTGAGTCGAACAGGGGGTCTCAAGAGACCCAGTACTTC. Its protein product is CAISESNRGSQETQYF.

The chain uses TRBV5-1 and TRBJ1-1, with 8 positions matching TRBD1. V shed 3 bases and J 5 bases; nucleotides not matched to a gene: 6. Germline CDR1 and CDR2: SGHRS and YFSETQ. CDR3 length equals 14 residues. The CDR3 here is CASSSDRVRTEAFF. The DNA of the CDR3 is TGCGCCAGCAGCTCGGACAGGGTTCGGACTGAAGCTTTCTTT.

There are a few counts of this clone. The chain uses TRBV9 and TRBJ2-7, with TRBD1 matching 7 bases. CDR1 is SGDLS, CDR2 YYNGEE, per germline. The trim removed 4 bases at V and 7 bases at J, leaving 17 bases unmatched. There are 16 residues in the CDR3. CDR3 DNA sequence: TGTGCCAGCAGCCCCAGCGAGGGGGCGGCTAGGGGAGAGCAGTACTTC. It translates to CASSPSEGAARGEQYF.

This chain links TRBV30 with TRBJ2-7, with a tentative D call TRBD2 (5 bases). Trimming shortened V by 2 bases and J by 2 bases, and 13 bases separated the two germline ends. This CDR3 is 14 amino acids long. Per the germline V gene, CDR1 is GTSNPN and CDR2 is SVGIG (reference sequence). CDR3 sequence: CAWSHGIATYEQYF. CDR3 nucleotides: TGTGCCTGGAGTCATGGGATAGCGACCTACGAGCAGTACTTC.

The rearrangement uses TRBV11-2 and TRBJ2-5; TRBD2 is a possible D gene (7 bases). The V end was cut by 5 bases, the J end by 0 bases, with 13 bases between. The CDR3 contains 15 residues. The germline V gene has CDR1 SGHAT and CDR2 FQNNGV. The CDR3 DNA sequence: TGTGCCAGCAGCCCCCGGGGGGCGTACCAAGAGACCCAGTACTTC. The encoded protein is CASSPRGAYQETQYF.

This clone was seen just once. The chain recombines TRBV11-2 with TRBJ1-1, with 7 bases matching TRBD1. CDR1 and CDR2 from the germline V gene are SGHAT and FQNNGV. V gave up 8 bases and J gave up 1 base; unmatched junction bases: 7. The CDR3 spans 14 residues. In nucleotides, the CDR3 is TGTGCCAGCGGCAGACAGGGTCGGAACACTGAAGCTTTCTTT. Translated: CASGRQGRNTEAFF. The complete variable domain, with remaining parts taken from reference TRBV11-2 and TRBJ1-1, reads EAGVAQSPRYKIIEKRQSVAFWCNPISGHATLYWYQQILGQGPKLLIQFQNNGVVDDSQLPKDRFSAERLKGVDSTLKIQPAKLEDSAVYLCASGRQGRNTEAFFGQGTRLTVV.

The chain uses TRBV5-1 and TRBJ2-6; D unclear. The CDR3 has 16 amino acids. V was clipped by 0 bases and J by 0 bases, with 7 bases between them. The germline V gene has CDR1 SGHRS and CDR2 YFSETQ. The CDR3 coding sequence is TGCGCCAGCAGCTTGGGGGCAATCTCTGGGGCCAACGTCCTGACTTTC. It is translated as CASSLGAISGANVLTF.

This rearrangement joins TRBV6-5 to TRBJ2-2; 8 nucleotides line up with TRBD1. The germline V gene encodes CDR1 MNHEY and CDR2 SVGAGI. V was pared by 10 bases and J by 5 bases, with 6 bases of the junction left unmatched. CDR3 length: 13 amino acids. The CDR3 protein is CATDREETGELFF. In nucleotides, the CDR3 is TGTGCCACGGACAGGGAAGAGACCGGGGAGCTGTTTTTT.

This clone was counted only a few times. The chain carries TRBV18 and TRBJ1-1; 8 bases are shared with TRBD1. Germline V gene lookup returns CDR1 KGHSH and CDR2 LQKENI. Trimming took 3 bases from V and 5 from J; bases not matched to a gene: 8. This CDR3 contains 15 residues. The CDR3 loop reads CASSPKTGEGTEAFF. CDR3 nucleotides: TGTGCCAGCTCACCCAAGACAGGGGAGGGGACTGAAGCTTTCTTT.

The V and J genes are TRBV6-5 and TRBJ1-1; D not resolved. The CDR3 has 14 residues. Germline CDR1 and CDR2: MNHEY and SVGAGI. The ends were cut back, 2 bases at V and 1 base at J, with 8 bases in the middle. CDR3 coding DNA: TGTGCCAGCAGTTACGCCCCGGGGAACACTGAAGCTTTCTTT. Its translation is CASSYAPGNTEAFF.

The DNA of the CDR3 is TGTGCCAGCAGCCAAGAACAGGGACTAGGAGCCGGGGAGCTGTTTTTT. Translating gives CASSQEQGLGAGELFF. The V gene is TRBV4-2, the J gene TRBJ2-2; 8 bases line up with TRBD2. V gave up 0 bases and J gave up 6 bases; unmatched junction bases: 6. The CDR3 length is 16 residues. Germline CDR1 and CDR2: LGHNA and YNFKEQ.

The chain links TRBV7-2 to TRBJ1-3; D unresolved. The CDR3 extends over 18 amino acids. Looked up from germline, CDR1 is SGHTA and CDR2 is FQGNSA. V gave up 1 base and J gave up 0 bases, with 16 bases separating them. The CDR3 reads CASSLGWAGGGSGNTIYF. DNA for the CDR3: TGTGCCAGCAGCTTAGGGTGGGCAGGAGGAGGCTCTGGAAACACCATATATTTT.

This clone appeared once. The CDR3: CASSGTLRNTIYF. In DNA form, the CDR3 reads TGTGCCAGCAGTGGAACTCTTCGAAACACCATATATTTT. This chain links TRBV6-1 with TRBJ1-3, with D hard to call. V dropped 4 bases and J dropped 5 bases, with 9 bases sitting between them. Germline assignment: CDR1 MNHNS and CDR2 SASEGT. The CDR3 loop spans 13 amino acids.

This chain's CDR3 is CASSGTLNTGELFF. CDR3 nucleotide sequence: TGTGCCAGCAGCGGGACACTGAACACCGGGGAGCTGTTTTTT. The chain combines TRBV7-9 with TRBJ2-2; tentatively, D is TRBD1 (6 bases). The V end lost 5 bases, the J end lost 1 base, and 8 bases lay between the germline ends. The CDR3 spans 14 residues. Germline values: CDR1 SEHNR, CDR2 FQNEAQ (reference sequence).

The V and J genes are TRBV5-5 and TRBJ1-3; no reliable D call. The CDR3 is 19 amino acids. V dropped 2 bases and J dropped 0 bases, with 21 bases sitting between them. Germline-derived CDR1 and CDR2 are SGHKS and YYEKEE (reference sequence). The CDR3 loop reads CASSFRDPVPRYSGNTIYF. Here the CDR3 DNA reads TGTGCCAGCAGCTTCCGGGATCCCGTACCCCGGTACTCTGGAAACACCATATATTTT. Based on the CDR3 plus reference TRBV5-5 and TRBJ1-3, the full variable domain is DAGVTQSPTHLIKTRGQQVTLRCSPISGHKSVSWYQQVLGQGPQFIFQYYEKEERGRGNFPDRFSARQFPNYSSELNVNALLLGDSALYLCASSFRDPVPRYSGNTIYFGEGSWLTVV.

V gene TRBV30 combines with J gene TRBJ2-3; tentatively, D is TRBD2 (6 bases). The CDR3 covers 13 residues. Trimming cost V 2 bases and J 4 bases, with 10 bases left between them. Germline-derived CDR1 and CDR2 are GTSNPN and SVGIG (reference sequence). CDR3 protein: CAWSRGDSDTQYF. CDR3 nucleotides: TGTGCCTGGAGTAGAGGGGACTCAGATACGCAGTATTTT.